This T cell receptor beta chain was sequenced in a study of cytomegalovirus exposure and HLA in healthy donors. Study background: Later analysis reported that the approximately 120 validation repertoires shared the platform of the 500 to 750 first-cohort repertoires.

General study points: Specific recognition of CMV antigens was confirmed in vitro for a few chains (all CMV-associated). For cytomegalovirus status, the classifier reportedly gave diagnoses with high specificity and sensitivity. The TCR clusters that emerged in the first cohort tended, a later analysis found, to co-occur in the 120 or so validation repertoires.

As for this clone: Antigen specificity is unknown.

Some clones are missing from TCRdb's copy, which holds only in-frame ones; the method was immunoSEQ multiplex PCR. The table lists 150,000 or so clones, roughly 86% of them singletons. Sequencing input: PBMCs. The clonotype originates from a young man in good health and CMV-seropositive.

The CDR3 coding sequence is TGCAGTGCTAGCGTCGGCTACACCTTC. Its translation is CSASVGYTF. V is TRBV20-1 and J is TRBJ1-2; D gene uncertain. CDR3 length: 9 amino acids. Germline CDR1 DFQATT, CDR2 SNEGSKA (reference sequence). The ends were cut back, 3 bases at V and 8 bases at J, with 4 bases in the middle.